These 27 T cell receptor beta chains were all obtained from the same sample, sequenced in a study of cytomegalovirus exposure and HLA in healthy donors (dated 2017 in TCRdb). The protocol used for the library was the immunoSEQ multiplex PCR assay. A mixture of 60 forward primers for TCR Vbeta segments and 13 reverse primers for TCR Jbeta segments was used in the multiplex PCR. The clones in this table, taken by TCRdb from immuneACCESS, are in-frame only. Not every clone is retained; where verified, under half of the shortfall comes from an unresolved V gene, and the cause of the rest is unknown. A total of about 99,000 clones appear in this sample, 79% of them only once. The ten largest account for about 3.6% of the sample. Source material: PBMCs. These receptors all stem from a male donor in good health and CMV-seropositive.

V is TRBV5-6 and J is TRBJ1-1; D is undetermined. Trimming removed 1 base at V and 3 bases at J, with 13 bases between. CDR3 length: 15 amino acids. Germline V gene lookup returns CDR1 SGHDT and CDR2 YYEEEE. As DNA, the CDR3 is TGTGCCAGCAGCTTGTCTGTTCGAGTGGACACTGAAGCTTTCTTT. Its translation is CASSLSVRVDTEAFF.

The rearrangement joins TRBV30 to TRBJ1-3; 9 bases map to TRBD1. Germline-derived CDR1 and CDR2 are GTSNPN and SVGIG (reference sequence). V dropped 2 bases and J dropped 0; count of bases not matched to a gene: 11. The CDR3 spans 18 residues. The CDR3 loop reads CAWSLENPGQGSGNTIYF. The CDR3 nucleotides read TGTGCCTGGAGTCTAGAAAATCCGGGACAGGGCTCTGGAAACACCATATATTTT. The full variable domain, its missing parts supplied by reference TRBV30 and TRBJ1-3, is SQTIHQWPATLVQPVGSPLSLECTVEGTSNPNLYWYRQAAGRGLQLLFYSVGIGQISSEVPQNLSASRPQDRQFILSSKKLLLSDSGFYLCAWSLENPGQGSGNTIYFGEGSWLTVV.

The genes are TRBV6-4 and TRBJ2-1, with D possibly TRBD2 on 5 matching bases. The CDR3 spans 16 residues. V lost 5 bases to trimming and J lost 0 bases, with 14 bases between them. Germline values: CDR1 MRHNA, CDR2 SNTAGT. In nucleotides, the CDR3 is TGTGCCAGCAGTCGGCTAGCCCCGAGCTCCTACAATGAGCAGTTCTTC. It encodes CASSRLAPSSYNEQFF.

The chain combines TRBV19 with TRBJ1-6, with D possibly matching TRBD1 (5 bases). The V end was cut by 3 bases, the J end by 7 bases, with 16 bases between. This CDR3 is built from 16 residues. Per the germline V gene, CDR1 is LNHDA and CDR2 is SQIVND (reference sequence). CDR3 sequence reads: CASSMSSPRVNSPLHF. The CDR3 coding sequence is TGTGCCAGTAGTATGTCGTCCCCCAGGGTAAATTCACCCCTCCACTTT.

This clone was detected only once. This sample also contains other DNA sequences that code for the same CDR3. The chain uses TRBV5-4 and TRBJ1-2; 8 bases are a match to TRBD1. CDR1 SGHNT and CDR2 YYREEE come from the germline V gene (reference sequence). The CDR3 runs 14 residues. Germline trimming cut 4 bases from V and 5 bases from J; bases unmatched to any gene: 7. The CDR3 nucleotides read TGTGCCAGCAGCACTGGACAGGGCGGGTATGGCTACACCTTC. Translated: CASSTGQGGYGYTF. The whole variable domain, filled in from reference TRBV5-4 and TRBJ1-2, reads ETGVTQSPTHLIKTRGQQVTLRCSSQSGHNTVSWYQQALGQGPQFIFQYYREEENGRGNFPPRFSGLQFPNYSSELNVNALELDDSALYLCASSTGQGGYGYTFGSGTRLTVV.

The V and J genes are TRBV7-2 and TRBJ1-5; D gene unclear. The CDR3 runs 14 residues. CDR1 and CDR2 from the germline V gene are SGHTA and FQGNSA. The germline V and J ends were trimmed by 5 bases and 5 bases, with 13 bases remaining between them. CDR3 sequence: CASSPRGGHQPQHF. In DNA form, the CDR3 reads TGTGCCAGCAGCCCTCGAGGAGGGCATCAGCCCCAGCATTTT.

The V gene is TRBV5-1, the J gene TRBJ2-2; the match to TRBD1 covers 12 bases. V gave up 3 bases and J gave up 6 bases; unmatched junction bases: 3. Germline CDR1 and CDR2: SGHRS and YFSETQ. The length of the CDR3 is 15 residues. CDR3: CASSSGQGAPGELFF. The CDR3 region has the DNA TGCGCCAGCAGCTCGGGACAGGGGGCCCCCGGGGAGCTGTTTTTT.

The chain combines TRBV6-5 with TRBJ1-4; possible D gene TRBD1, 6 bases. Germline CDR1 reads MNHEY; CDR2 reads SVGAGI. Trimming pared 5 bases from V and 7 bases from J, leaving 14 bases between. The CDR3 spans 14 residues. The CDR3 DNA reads TGTGCCAGCAGTCTTAACAGGGATGGTGAAAAACTGTTTTTT. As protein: CASSLNRDGEKLFF.

The DNA of the CDR3 is TGTGCCAGCAGCCCCCCCGGCGGCCGCATCTACGAGCAGTACTTC. Its translation: CASSPPGGRIYEQYF. The rearrangement joins TRBV9 to TRBJ2-7; D is unresolved. Trimming stripped 4 bases from V and 3 bases from J, with 17 bases between. Germline assignment: CDR1 SGDLS and CDR2 YYNGEE. This CDR3 has 15 residues. Together with reference TRBV9 and TRBJ2-7, the CDR3 gives the full variable domain: DSGVTQTPKHLITATGQRVTLRCSPRSGDLSVYWYQQSLDQGLQFLIQYYNGEERAKGNILERFSAQQFPDLHSELNLSSLELGDSALYFCASSPPGGRIYEQYFGPGTRLTVT.

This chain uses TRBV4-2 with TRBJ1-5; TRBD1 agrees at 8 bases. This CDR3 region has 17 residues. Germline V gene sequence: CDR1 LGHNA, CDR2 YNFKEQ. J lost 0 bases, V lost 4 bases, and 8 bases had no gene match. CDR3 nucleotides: TGTGCCAGCAGCCTTGGGACAGGAGCCCTTAGCAATCAGCCCCAGCATTTT. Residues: CASSLGTGALSNQPQHF.

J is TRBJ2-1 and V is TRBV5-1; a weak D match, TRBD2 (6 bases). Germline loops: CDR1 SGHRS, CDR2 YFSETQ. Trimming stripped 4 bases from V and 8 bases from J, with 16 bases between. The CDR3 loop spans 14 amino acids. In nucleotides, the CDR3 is TGCGCCAGCAGCCGCGGGGCGGCGGGCGATGAGCAGTTCTTC. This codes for CASSRGAAGDEQFF.

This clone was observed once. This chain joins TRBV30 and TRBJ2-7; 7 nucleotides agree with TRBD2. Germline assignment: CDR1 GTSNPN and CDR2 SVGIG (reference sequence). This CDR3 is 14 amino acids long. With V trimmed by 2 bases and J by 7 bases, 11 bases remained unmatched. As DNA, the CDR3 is TGTGCCTGGAGTCCTGACAGATTGGGAGGGGAGCAGTACTTC. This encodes CAWSPDRLGGEQYF.

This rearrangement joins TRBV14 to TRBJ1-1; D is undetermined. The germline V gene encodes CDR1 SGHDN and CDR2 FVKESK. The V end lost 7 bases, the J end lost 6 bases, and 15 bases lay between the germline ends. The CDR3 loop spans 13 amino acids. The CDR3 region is CASKGAASAEAFF. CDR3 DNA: TGTGCCAGCAAGGGAGCGGCCTCCGCTGAAGCTTTCTTT.

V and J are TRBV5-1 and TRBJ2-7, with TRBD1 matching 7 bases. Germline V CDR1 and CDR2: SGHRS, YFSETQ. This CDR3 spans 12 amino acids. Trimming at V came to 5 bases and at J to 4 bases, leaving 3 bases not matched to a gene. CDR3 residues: CASRTGKYEQYF. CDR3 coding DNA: TGCGCCAGCAGGACAGGGAAATACGAGCAGTACTTC.

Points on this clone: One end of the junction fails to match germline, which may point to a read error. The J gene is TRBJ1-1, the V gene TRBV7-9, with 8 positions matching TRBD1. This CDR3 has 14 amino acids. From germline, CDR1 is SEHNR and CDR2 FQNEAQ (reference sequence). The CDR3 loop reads CSSSSQTGVTEAFF. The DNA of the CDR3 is TGTTCCAGCAGCTCTCAGACAGGGGTCACTGAAGCTTTCTTT.

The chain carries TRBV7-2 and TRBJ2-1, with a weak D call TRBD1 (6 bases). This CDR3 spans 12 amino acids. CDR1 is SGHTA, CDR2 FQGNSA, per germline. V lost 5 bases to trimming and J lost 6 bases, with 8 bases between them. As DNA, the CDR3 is TGTGCCAGCAGCCGGACAGCCAATGAGCAGTTCTTC. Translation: CASSRTANEQFF. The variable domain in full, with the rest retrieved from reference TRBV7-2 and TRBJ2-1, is GAGVSQSPSNKVTEKGKDVELRCDPISGHTALYWYRQSLGQGLEFLIYFQGNSAPDKSGLPSDRFSAERTGGSVSTLTIQRTQQEDSAVYLCASSRTANEQFFGPGTRLTVL.

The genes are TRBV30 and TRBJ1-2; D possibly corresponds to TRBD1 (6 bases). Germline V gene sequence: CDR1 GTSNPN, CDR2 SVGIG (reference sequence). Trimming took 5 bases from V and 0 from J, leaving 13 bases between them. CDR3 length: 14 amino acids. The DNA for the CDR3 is TGTGCCTGGGCGCGGGGGCTACCTAACTATGGCTACACCTTC. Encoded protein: CAWARGLPNYGYTF.

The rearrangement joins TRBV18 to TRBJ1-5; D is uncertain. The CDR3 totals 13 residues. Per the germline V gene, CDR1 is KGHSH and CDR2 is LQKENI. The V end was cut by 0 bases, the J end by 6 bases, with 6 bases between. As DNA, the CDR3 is TGTGCCAGCTCACCACCGGCTGGTCAGCCCCAGCATTTT. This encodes CASSPPAGQPQHF.

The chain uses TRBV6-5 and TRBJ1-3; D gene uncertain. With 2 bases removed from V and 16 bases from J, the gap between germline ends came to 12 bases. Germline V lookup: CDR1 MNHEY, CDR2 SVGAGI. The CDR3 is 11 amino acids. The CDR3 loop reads CASSYQGLSYF. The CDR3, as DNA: TGTGCCAGCAGTTACCAAGGACTCTCTTATTTT.

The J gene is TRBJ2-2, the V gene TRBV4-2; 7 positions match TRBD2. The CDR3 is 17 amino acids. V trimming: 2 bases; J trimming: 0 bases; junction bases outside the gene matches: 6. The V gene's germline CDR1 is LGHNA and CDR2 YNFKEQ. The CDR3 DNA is TGTGCCAGCAGCCAACGTTCGGGGGGACCGAACACCGGGGAGCTGTTTTTT. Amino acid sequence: CASSQRSGGPNTGELFF.

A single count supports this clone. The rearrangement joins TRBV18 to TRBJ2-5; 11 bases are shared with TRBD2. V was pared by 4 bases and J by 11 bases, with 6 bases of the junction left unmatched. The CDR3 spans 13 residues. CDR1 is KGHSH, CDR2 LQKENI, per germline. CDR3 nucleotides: TGTGCCAGCTCACTAGGGACTAGCGGAGAGCAGTACTTC. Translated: CASSLGTSGEQYF.

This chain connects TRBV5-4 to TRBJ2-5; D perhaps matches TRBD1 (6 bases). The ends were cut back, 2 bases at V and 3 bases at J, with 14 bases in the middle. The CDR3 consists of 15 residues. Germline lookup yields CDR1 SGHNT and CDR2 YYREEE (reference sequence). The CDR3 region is CASSLGQGQKETQYF. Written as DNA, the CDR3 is TGTGCCAGCAGCTTAGGGCAGGGGCAGAAAGAGACCCAGTACTTC.

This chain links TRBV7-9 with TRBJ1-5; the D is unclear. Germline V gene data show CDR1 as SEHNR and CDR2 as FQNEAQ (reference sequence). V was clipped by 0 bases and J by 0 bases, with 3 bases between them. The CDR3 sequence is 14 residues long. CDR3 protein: CASSLAHSNQPQHF. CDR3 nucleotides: TGTGCCAGCAGCTTAGCCCATAGCAATCAGCCCCAGCATTTT.

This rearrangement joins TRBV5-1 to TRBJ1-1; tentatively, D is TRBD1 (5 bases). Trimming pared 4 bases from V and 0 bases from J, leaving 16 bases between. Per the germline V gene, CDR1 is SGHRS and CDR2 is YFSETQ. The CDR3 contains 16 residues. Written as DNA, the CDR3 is TGCGCCAGCAGCCCGACCCTCGCCAGGGTGAACACTGAAGCTTTCTTT. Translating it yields CASSPTLARVNTEAFF.

The CDR3 sequence is CASSSTGEAFF. The CDR3 DNA follows: TGTGCCAGCAGTTCGACGGGTGAAGCTTTCTTT. This chain joins TRBV6-5 and TRBJ1-1; D not certain. The CDR3 is 11 amino acids. Trimming stripped 4 bases from V and 7 bases from J, with 7 bases between. Germline CDR1 is MNHEY and CDR2 is SVGAGI.

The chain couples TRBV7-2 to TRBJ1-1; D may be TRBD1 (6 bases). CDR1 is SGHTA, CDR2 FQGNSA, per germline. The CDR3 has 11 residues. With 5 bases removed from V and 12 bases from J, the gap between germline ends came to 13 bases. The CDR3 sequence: CASSQSGVPFF. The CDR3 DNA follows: TGTGCCAGCAGCCAATCAGGGGTACCTTTCTTT.

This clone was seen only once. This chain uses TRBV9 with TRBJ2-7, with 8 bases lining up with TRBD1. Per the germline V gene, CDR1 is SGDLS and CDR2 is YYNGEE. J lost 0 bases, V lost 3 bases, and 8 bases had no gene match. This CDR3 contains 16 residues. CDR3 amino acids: CASSAGTGQDSYEQYF. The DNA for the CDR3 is TGTGCCAGCAGCGCAGGGACAGGTCAGGACTCCTACGAGCAGTACTTC. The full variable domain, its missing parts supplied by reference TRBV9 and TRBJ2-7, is DSGVTQTPKHLITATGQRVTLRCSPRSGDLSVYWYQQSLDQGLQFLIQYYNGEERAKGNILERFSAQQFPDLHSELNLSSLELGDSALYFCASSAGTGQDSYEQYFGPGTRLTVT.